These 13 T cell receptor beta chains came from one sample sequenced in a study of CD8 T cells in cerebrospinal fluid in Alzheimer's disease (dated by TCRdb to 2020 to 2021). Receptors were amplified or captured by 10x single-cell sequencing. TCRdb shows the sequencer as NextSeq 550. TCRdb reprocessed the sequencing reads and holds a single record per CDR3 protein sequence, with no DNA. This sample's listing comprises about 1,500 distinct CDR3 sequences. The ten largest clones capture roughly a tenth of the sample. The sequencing input was cerebrospinal fluid. These receptors were obtained from a human donor in good health.

Measured by frequency, this clonotype is medium-sized. This chain links TRBV20-1 with TRBJ2-7; lacking DNA, the TRBD2 call made by TCRdb goes unchecked. Germline V gives CDR1 DFQATT, CDR2 SNEGSKA (reference sequence). This CDR3 is 13 amino acids long. The CDR3 here is CSAPEGGNYEQYF.

Considering frequency, this clonotype is medium-sized. V and J are TRBV6-1 and TRBJ1-5; the D call of TRBD1 rests on TCRdb alone, since no DNA is present to check it. The CDR3 has 16 amino acids. Germline loops: CDR1 MNHNS, CDR2 SASEGT. CDR3 protein: CASSEASGFGPQPQHF.

V gene TRBV7-8 combines with J gene TRBJ2-7; TCRdb calls TRBD2, which cannot be checked without DNA. Germline V CDR1 and CDR2: SGHVS, FQNEAQ. The CDR3 loop spans 13 amino acids. The CDR3: CASSLVTSGEQYF.

This clonotype registers medium-sized by frequency. This rearrangement joins TRBV6-1 to TRBJ1-5; the TCRdb call, TRBD1, lacks DNA for checking. The CDR3 is 15 residues long. Germline V lookup: CDR1 MNHNS, CDR2 SASEGT. The chain's CDR3 is CASSASGQGSQPQHF.

This clonotype shows up as medium-sized by frequency. The V gene is TRBV16, the J gene TRBJ2-1; TCRdb designates TRBD2, a call that cannot be tested without DNA. The germline V gene has CDR1 KGHSY and CDR2 FQNENV. The CDR3 extends over 14 amino acids. CDR3 loop: CASSPGGSINEQFF.

This clonotype ranks as large in terms of frequency. The chain has TRBV27 and TRBJ2-3; TCRdb's D call, TRBD2, is unchecked because there is no DNA. Germline lookup yields CDR1 MNHEY and CDR2 SMNVEV (reference sequence). The CDR3 runs to 16 residues. The CDR3: CASSYLAGGYADTQYF.

Frequency places this clonotype as medium-sized. The chain has TRBV20-1 and TRBJ2-5; the D call from TCRdb, TRBD2, cannot be confirmed without DNA. This CDR3 comprises 15 residues. Germline CDR1 and CDR2: DFQATT and SNEGSKA (reference sequence). CDR3 sequence reads: CSAPSRGRAVLTQYF.

J is TRBJ1-4 and V is TRBV27. Germline values: CDR1 MNHEY, CDR2 SMNVEV (reference sequence). CDR3 length equals 14 residues. The CDR3 loop reads CASSPDATNEKLFF.

This clonotype counts as medium-sized by frequency. The rearrangement uses TRBV11-2 and TRBJ2-1; no DNA is available, so the TRBD1 call from TCRdb remains unchecked. Germline V CDR1 and CDR2: SGHAT, FQNNGV. This CDR3 has 14 residues. CDR3: CASSFGGRDNEQFF.

The J gene is TRBJ2-1, the V gene TRBV5-8; absent DNA, TCRdb's TRBD2 call cannot be checked. The CDR3 spans 16 residues. Looked up from germline, CDR1 is SGHTS and CDR2 is YDEGEE. This chain's CDR3 is CASSFGSLANYNEQFF.

This clonotype shows up as medium-sized by frequency. The V gene is TRBV12-3 or TRBV12-4, the J gene TRBJ2-7; TCRdb names TRBD2, which stays unverified in the absence of DNA. The CDR3 spans 12 residues. CDR3 amino acids: CASSLEGSKQYF.

The chain employs TRBV20-1 and TRBJ2-2; there is no DNA to check the TCRdb D call of TRBD1. CDR1 is DFQATT, CDR2 SNEGSKA, per germline (reference sequence). The CDR3 runs to 16 residues. CDR3 residues: CSARVGVGVYTGELFF.

This clonotype shows up as medium-sized by frequency. This sequence joins TRBV12-3 or TRBV12-4 and TRBJ2-1; as DNA is missing, the TRBD1 call by TCRdb cannot be tested. This CDR3 contains 14 residues. This chain's CDR3 is CASSLVGGNGEQFF.